The rows below give T cell receptor beta chains drawn from one sample of a study of cytomegalovirus exposure and HLA in healthy donors. TCRdb's copy holds only in-frame clones and misses some; the assay was immunoSEQ multiplex PCR. Of under 90,000 clones listed, 74% are singletons. The sequencing sample was made of PBMCs. Source of these receptors: a man aged 40-49 years in good health and CMV-seropositive. The CDR3 runs from the conserved cysteine through the conserved F or W. A D gene is named only where the DNA matches it firmly. Clone size is given for some rows only: seen once, a few or many times, or a class if the clone is expanded.

>13|TRBV9|TRBJ2-2|.|.
TGTGCCAGCAGCGCCTCCGGGGGCGGGGAGCTGTTTTTT
CASSASGGGELFF
>13|TRBV13|TRBJ2-1|.|.
TGTGCCAGCTTCAGCTCGGCACAGAATGAGCAGTTCTTC
CASFSSAQNEQFF
>11|TRBV29-1|TRBJ2-3|.|.
TGCAGCGTTGACGTTCCAGGGACGCAGTATTTT
CSVDVPGTQYF
>14|TRBV10-1|TRBJ2-3|.|.
TGCGCCAGCAGTGACTCTTGGGGGCTGAATACGCAGTATTTT
CASSDSWGLNTQYF
>17|TRBV5-1|TRBJ1-1|TRBD1|.
TGCGCCAGCAGCGAGGCCGGGACAGGGGTATTGGGCACTGAAGCTTTCTTT
CASSEAGTGVLGTEAFF
>14|TRBV29-1|TRBJ2-2|TRBD1|.
TGCAGCGTTGGTCCAGGGGGAACAATCGGGGAGCTGTTTTTT
CSVGPGGTIGELFF
>16|TRBV11-3|TRBJ2-3|TRBD1|few
TGTGCCAGCAGCCGCAGGACAGGGCTTAACACAGATACGCAGTATTTT
CASSRRTGLNTDTQYF
>15|TRBV23-1|TRBJ2-1|.|.
TGCGCCAGCGAAATGGGGGGACGGATCTACAATGAGCAGTTCTTC
CASEMGGRIYNEQFF
>15|TRBV28|TRBJ2-7|.|once
TGTGCCAGCAGTTTGTCCCGGGACATTACCTACGAGCAGTACTTC
CASSLSRDITYEQYF
>18|TRBV30|TRBJ2-1|TRBD2|.
TGTGCCTGGAGTGGATCTTTAGCGGGACCATTCCTCTACAATGAGCAGTTCTTC
CAWSGSLAGPFLYNEQFF
>15|TRBV14|TRBJ2-1|.|.
TGTGCCAGCAGCCAAGAATTATTAGGGAGCTGTGAGCAGTTCTTC
CASSQELLGSCEQFF
>15|TRBV5-1|TRBJ2-7|TRBD2|.
TGCGCCAGCAGCCCGGGGACTAGCGCTCACTACGAGCAGTACTTC
CASSPGTSAHYEQYF
>14|TRBV7-2|TRBJ1-2|.|.
TGTGCCAGCAGCCGACTACAGGGAGACGATGGCTACACCTTC
CASSRLQGDDGYTF
>14|TRBV29-1|TRBJ2-1|.|once
TGCAGCGTTGATGGAGTGGGTAGCACCAATGAGCAGTTCTTC
CSVDGVGSTNEQFF
>14|TRBV18|TRBJ2-5|TRBD2|few
TGTGCCAGCTCATTTCCGGGGGGTGAAGAGACCCAGTACTTC
CASSFPGGEETQYF
>16|TRBV18|TRBJ2-1|TRBD2|.
TGTGCCAGCTCACCACCTAGCGGGAGGGGATACAATGAGCAGTTCTTC
CASSPPSGRGYNEQFF
>17|TRBV5-4|TRBJ2-3|TRBD2|once
TGTGCCAGCAGCGGCCCAAGACTAGCGGGAAGCACAGATACGCAGTATTTT
CASSGPRLAGSTDTQYF
>11|TRBV20-1|TRBJ2-3|.|once
TGCAGTGCTAGAGTTCGTGATACGCAGTATTTT
CSARVRDTQYF
>15|TRBV28|TRBJ1-2|.|.
TGTGCCAGCAGTCCGCCAGTTGGACTGGGCGATGGCTACACCTTC
CASSPPVGLGDGYTF
>14|TRBV6-6|TRBJ1-1|.|.
TGTGCCAGCAGTTACGGGGGCCCGATCACTGAAGCTTTCTTT
CASSYGGPITEAFF
>15|TRBV6-1|TRBJ2-5|TRBD2|few
TGTGCCAGCCCACGGACTAGCGGGGGTGGTGAGACCCAGTACTTC
CASPRTSGGGETQYF
>14|TRBV2|TRBJ2-5|.|few
TGTGCCAGCCCTCGGTCCCTCGACTCAGAGACCCAGTACTTC
CASPRSLDSETQYF
>13|TRBV5-1|TRBJ1-1|.|.
TGCGCCAGCAAGACGGGTTTTAACACTGAAGCTTTCTTT
CASKTGFNTEAFF
>14|TRBV7-2|TRBJ2-2|TRBD1|.
TGTGCCAGCGAAGGGACAGGGAACGGCGGGGAGCTGTTTTTT
CASEGTGNGGELFF
>16|TRBV5-6|TRBJ1-2|.|.
TGTGCCAGCAGCCTGGGCGGCAGGGTACCTAACTATGGCTACACCTTC
CASSLGGRVPNYGYTF
>16|TRBV5-4|TRBJ1-4|TRBD1|.
TGTGCCAGCAGCCCGGGACAGGGGGGGGCTAATGAAAAACTGTTTTTT
CASSPGQGGANEKLFF
>15|TRBV4-1|TRBJ2-3|TRBD1|.
TGCGCCAGCAGCCAAGATGGACAGGGGCTAGATACGCAGTATTTT
CASSQDGQGLDTQYF
>14|TRBV29-1|TRBJ2-5|TRBD2|.
TGCAGCGTTGAAAAGCTAGCGGGGCAAGAGACCCAGTACTTC
CSVEKLAGQETQYF
>14|TRBV10-3|TRBJ1-1|TRBD1|many
TGTGCCTTAAGCCGGGACAGGATGAACACTGAAGCTTTCTTT
CALSRDRMNTEAFF
>10|TRBV23-1|TRBJ1-5|.|.
TGCGCCAGCACATCTTGTAGCCAGCATTTT
CASTSCSQHF
>12|TRBV7-2|TRBJ2-1|.|.
TGTGCCAGCAGCTTAGGGGCCAATGAGCAGTTCTTC
CASSLGANEQFF
>11|TRBV7-2|TRBJ2-1|.|.
TGTGCCAGCAGCGCAGGGGGGACTCAGTTCTTC
CASSAGGTQFF
>13|TRBV19|TRBJ1-5|TRBD1|.
TGTGCCAGTAGACAGGGGGCTCTACAGCCCCAGCATTTT
CASRQGALQPQHF
>14|TRBV12-5|TRBJ1-1|TRBD1|.
TGTGCTAGTGGTTTGGAGGGCAGGGGGGCAGGAACTTTCTTT
CASGLEGRGAGTFF
>15|TRBV19|TRBJ1-1|.|.
TGTGCCAGTAAAAAGGGGCCGAGAGCGAACACTGAAGCTTTCTTT
CASKKGPRANTEAFF
>15|TRBV28|TRBJ1-2|TRBD1|.
TGTGCCAGCAGTCCTCCAAACCCGACAGGGGTAGGCTACACCTTC
CASSPPNPTGVGYTF
>15|TRBV7-2|TRBJ2-3|.|.
TGTGCCAGCAGCTCCCGGGGAGGAAGCACAGATACGCAGTATTTT
CASSSRGGSTDTQYF
>15|TRBV7-8|TRBJ2-7|.|.
TGTGCCAGCAGCTTAGCGAGGCTAAGCTCCTACGAGCAGTACTTC
CASSLARLSSYEQYF
>15|TRBV5-4|TRBJ2-7|.|few
TGTGCCAGCAGCTTGGAGTATGGTGAGTCCTACGAGCAGTACTTC
CASSLEYGESYEQYF
>13|TRBV6-1|TRBJ2-6|.|.
TGTGCCGTCAGACAGGTGGGAGCCAACGTCCTGACTTTC
CAVRQVGANVLTF
>15|TRBV18|TRBJ2-5|.|.
TGTGCCAGCTCACTATTACTAGACATCCAAGAGACCCAGTACTTC
CASSLLLDIQETQYF
>16|TRBV27|TRBJ2-3|.|few
TGTGCCAGCAGTCTGGGTCCGGCCGAGCGGACAGATACGCAGTATTTT
CASSLGPAERTDTQYF
>14|TRBV6-1|TRBJ2-7|.|.
TGTGCCAGCAGTGATGGGACACTTTCCTACGAGCAGTACTTC
CASSDGTLSYEQYF
>15|TRBV9|TRBJ2-3|.|.
TGTGCCAGCTCTTCGATCGCGGGTAGCACAGATACGCAGTATTTT
CASSSIAGSTDTQYF
>16|TRBV5-4|TRBJ2-5|TRBD2|.
TGTGCCAGCAGCTTGATAGCGGGAGGGGACCAAGAGACCCAGTACTTC
CASSLIAGGDQETQYF
>16|TRBV5-4|TRBJ2-7|TRBD2|.
TGTGCCAGCAGCTTGGGAGGTGCGGGGGGCCCCTACGAGCAGTACTTC
CASSLGGAGGPYEQYF
>14|TRBV30|TRBJ1-5|.|.
TGTGCCTGCCGATCCGGGACTCCAATAGGGCCCCAGCATTTT
CACRSGTPIGPQHF
>15|TRBV7-5|TRBJ1-5|.|once
TGTGTCAGAAGCGTGACAGGGGGTAACAATCAGCCCCAGCATTTT
CVRSVTGGNNQPQHF